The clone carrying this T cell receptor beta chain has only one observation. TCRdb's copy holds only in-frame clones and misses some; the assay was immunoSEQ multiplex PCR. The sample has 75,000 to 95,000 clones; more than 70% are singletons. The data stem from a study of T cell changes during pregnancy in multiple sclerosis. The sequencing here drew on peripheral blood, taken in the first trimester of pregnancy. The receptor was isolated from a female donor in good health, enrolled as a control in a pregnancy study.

Written as DNA, the CDR3 is TGTGCCAGCAGCAAAAGCGGGGACTCCTACGAGCAGTACTTC. Protein sequence: CASSKSGDSYEQYF. The chain has TRBV11-2 and TRBJ2-7; 7 bases align to TRBD2. The J segment lost 0 bases and the V segment lost 5 bases, leaving 4 bases of the junction unmatched. Germline V gene data show CDR1 as SGHAT and CDR2 as FQNNGV. This CDR3 has 14 residues.